One T cell receptor (beta chain) is described in this entry. The sample is drawn from a study of blood T cells in healthy people across ages. Trimming took 0 bases from V and 2 from J, leaving 10 bases between them. Looked up from germline, CDR1 is SGDLS and CDR2 is YYNGEE. The CDR3 length is 15 residues. Peripheral blood samples of around 9.5 milliliters were drawn from each donor. Total RNA extracted from each sample amounted to at least 5.5 micrograms. Through a sample-barcoded 5' primer and a J-beta primer mix, a second PCR was run for roughly 7 to 11 cycles. From the 5' RACE reads, TCRdb called clonotypes with MiXCR, one entry per CDR3 protein. The sample has 550,000 to 700,000 distinct CDR3 sequences; about 25% are singletons.

V and J are TRBV9 and TRBJ2-3; D not resolved. This clonotype was sampled from a woman in her 70s in good health. Sequenced: blood. In DNA, the CDR3 is TGTGCCAGCAGCGTAGACGGGTCCCTCACAGATACGCAGTATTTT. Translation: CASSVDGSLTDTQYF.